This record concerns one TCR beta chain sequence. This entry comes from a study of technical replicates of blood from several donors. V gave up 4 bases and J gave up 5 bases; unmatched junction bases: 7. Germline-derived CDR1 and CDR2 are KGHSH and LQKENI. The CDR3 spans 15 residues. Clones were sequenced by immunoSEQ multiplex PCR, and TCRdb holds only the in-frame ones, with some missing. The table has fewer than 80,000 clones, roughly 85% seen once. Sequences were obtained from PBMCs. The rearrangement uses TRBV18 and TRBJ1-4; 7 bases fit TRBD1. This TCR was sampled from a human donor in good health. Some clones in this sample may be carry-over from other donors' samples. The CDR3 region has the DNA TGTGCCAGCTCACTACGGGACAGTGCCAATGAAAAACTGTTTTTT. This codes for CASSLRDSANEKLFF.